The present T cell receptor (beta chain) was sequenced within a study of shared clonotypes between healthy human individuals. CD8 cells regarded as naive lacked CD45RO, were positively chosen for CCR7, and omitted terminally differentiated effector memory CD45RA+ cells. Donors, without exception, were Caucasian adults residing in Nashville, Tennessee. The table came from immunoSEQ multiplex PCR; TCRdb's copy has only in-frame clones and leaves some out. The sample lists about 700,000 clones, under 95% occurring once. Germline V gene lookup returns CDR1 SNHLY and CDR2 FYNNEI. V was shortened by 8 bases and J by 7 bases, with 20 bases between the two germline ends. The CDR3 has 14 amino acids.

Sequencing was done on a sample of naive CD8+ T cells sorted from blood. The chain links TRBV2 to TRBJ1-2; possible D gene TRBD1, 6 bases. This clonotype originated in a man aged 30 to 45 in good health. CDR3 sequence reads: CASPRQGGMRGYTF. The DNA of the CDR3 is TGTGCCAGCCCCCGTCAAGGGGGGATGCGTGGCTACACCTTC.